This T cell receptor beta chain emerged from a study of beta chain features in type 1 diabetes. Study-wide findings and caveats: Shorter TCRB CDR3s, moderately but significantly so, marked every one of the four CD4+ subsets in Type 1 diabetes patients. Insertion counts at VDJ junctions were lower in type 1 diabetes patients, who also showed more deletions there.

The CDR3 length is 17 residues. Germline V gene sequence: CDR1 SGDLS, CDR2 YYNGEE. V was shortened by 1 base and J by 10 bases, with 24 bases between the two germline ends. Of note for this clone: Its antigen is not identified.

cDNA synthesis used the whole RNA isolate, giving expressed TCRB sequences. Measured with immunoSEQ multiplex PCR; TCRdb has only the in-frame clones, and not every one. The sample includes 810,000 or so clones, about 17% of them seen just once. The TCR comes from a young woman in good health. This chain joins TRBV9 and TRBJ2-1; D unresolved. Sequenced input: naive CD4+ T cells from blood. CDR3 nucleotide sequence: TGTGCCAGCAGCGTAAGTTTTAGACTGCATATTTCCCCAGAGCAGTTCTTC. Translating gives CASSVSFRLHISPEQFF. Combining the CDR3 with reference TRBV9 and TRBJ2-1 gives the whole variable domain DSGVTQTPKHLITATGQRVTLRCSPRSGDLSVYWYQQSLDQGLQFLIQYYNGEERAKGNILERFSAQQFPDLHSELNLSSLELGDSALYFCASSVSFRLHISPEQFFGPGTRLTVL.